This entry lists 3 T cell receptor beta chains sequenced from one sample in a study of blood T cell repertoires in COVID-19. Sequenced by immunoSEQ multiplex PCR; TCRdb stores in-frame clones only, minus some. The table lists under 200,000 clones, approximately 85% of them singletons, with 1% to 1.5% in the top ten. Sequences were obtained from peripheral blood. Every receptor here comes from a man between 60 and 75 years old who had recovered from COVID-19.

The chain is built from TRBV12-3 or TRBV12-4 and TRBJ1-2; D unresolved. Trimming took 3 bases from V and 8 from J, leaving 7 bases between them. The CDR3 is made up of 11 amino acids. This CDR3 is CASSFFSGYTF. The CDR3 DNA is TGTGCCAGCAGTTTTTTTAGCGGCTACACCTTC.

This clone was observed once. At one end the junction does not follow the germline gene, possibly because of a read error. The genes are TRBV7-7 and TRBJ2-2, with 8 bases aligning to TRBD1. The germline CDR1 and CDR2 sequences are SSHAT and FNYEAQ (reference sequence). The CDR3 is 16 amino acids. CDR3 sequence: CASSLGGTGNTGELFF. The CDR3 DNA follows: TGTGCTAGCAGCTTAGGCGGGACAGGGAACACCGGGGAGCTGTTTTTT.

The rearrangement uses TRBV11-2 and TRBJ1-5; maybe TRBD1 (5 bases). The CDR3 covers 15 residues. CDR1 is SGHAT, CDR2 FQNNGV, per germline. Trimming removed 5 bases at V and 5 bases at J, with 16 bases between. In DNA, the CDR3 is TGTGCCAGCAGCCAGGGAACAACCTCGTATCAGCCCCAGCATTTT. Translating it yields CASSQGTTSYQPQHF. The complete variable domain, with remaining parts taken from reference TRBV11-2 and TRBJ1-5, reads EAGVAQSPRYKIIEKRQSVAFWCNPISGHATLYWYQQILGQGPKLLIQFQNNGVVDDSQLPKDRFSAERLKGVDSTLKIQPAKLEDSAVYLCASSQGTTSYQPQHFGDGTRLSIL.